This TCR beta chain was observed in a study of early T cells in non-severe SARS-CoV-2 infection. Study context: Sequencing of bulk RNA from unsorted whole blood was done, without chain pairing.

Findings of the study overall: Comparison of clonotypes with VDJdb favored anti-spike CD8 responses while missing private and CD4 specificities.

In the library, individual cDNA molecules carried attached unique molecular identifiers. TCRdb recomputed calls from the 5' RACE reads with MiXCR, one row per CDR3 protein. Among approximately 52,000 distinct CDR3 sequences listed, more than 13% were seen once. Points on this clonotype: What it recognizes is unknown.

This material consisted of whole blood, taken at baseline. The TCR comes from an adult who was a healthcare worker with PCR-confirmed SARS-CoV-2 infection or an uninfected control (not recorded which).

In DNA, the CDR3 is TGTGCCAGCTCACCAAGTCGGGAATACGAGCAGTACTTC. This codes for CASSPSREYEQYF. V is TRBV18 and J is TRBJ2-7; TRBD2 is a possible D gene (5 bases). The V and J ends lost 2 bases and 4 bases respectively, with 9 bases between them. Looked up from germline, CDR1 is KGHSH and CDR2 is LQKENI. The CDR3 is made up of 13 amino acids.